The next 24 T cell receptor beta chains were all read from a single sample in a study of blood T cell repertoires in COVID-19. Libraries were prepared by immunoSEQ multiplex PCR; TCRdb keeps only in-frame clonotypes and omits some of them. The sample holds roughly 50,000 clones, around 90% seen once. Sequencing input: peripheral blood. The source is an older woman with active or convalescent COVID-19.

The V call is TRBV28, the J call TRBJ2-7; 11 bases align to TRBD2. The CDR3 is 14 residues long. J gave up 2 bases and V 6 bases, and 3 bases lay outside the gene matches. Germline-derived CDR1 and CDR2 are MDHEN and SYDVKM. CDR3 amino acids: CASRGTSGTYEQYF. CDR3 nucleotides: TGTGCCAGCAGAGGGACTAGCGGAACCTACGAGCAGTACTTC. Full variable domain (remainder filled in from reference TRBV28 and TRBJ2-7): DVKVTQSSRYLVKRTGEKVFLECVQDMDHENMFWYRQDPGLGLRLIYFSYDVKMKEKGDIPEGYSVSREKKERFSLILESASTNQTSMYLCASRGTSGTYEQYFGPGTRLTVT.

This clone was detected only a few times. The V and J genes are TRBV6-4 and TRBJ2-5; weak D call: TRBD2 (6 bases). Between the trimmed V and J ends, which lost 4 bases and 5 bases, there was a span of 11 bases. Germline V gives CDR1 MRHNA, CDR2 SNTAGT. There are 13 residues in the CDR3. The CDR3 spells CASSVSSEETQYF. The CDR3, as DNA: TGTGCCAGCAGTGTTTCTAGCGAGGAGACCCAGTACTTC.

V gene TRBV7-2 combines with J gene TRBJ2-7; 10 nucleotides agree with TRBD2. The ends lost 5 bases at V and 3 bases at J; junction bases unmatched: 7. Germline loops: CDR1 SGHTA, CDR2 FQGNSA. This CDR3 spans 15 amino acids. The CDR3 sequence is CASSEGLAIYYEQYF. CDR3 sequence (DNA): TGTGCCAGCAGCGAGGGACTAGCGATTTACTACGAGCAGTACTTC.

Only one count was recorded for this clone. The chain couples TRBV6-1 to TRBJ2-1, with D tentatively TRBD2 (6 bases). The CDR3 spans 13 residues. Germline CDR1 MNHNS, CDR2 SASEGT. Trimming took 3 bases from V and 5 from J, leaving 8 bases between them. In DNA, the CDR3 is TGTGCCAGCAGTGAGGGACTGAACAATGAGCAGTTCTTC. This gives the protein CASSEGLNNEQFF.

This rearrangement joins TRBV5-4 to TRBJ2-2, with no clear D. Germline V gene sequence: CDR1 SGHNT, CDR2 YYREEE (reference sequence). The CDR3 loop spans 12 amino acids. V was pared by 4 bases and J by 5 bases, with 6 bases between. The CDR3 sequence: CASSRLTGELFF. In nucleotides, the CDR3 is TGTGCCAGCAGCCGTCTTACCGGGGAGCTGTTTTTT.

CDR3 coding DNA: TGTGCCAGCAGCCTGGGACAGGTCTCAACCGGGGAGCTGTTTTTT. Protein product: CASSLGQVSTGELFF. The V call is TRBV5-6, the J call TRBJ2-2; 8 bases fit TRBD1. Trimming took 4 bases from V and 5 from J; bases not matched to a gene: 7. There are 15 residues in the CDR3. CDR1 and CDR2 (germline): SGHDT, YYEEEE.

V is TRBV28 and J is TRBJ1-2, with 7 bases identical to TRBD1. The CDR3 loop spans 15 amino acids. Germline assignment: CDR1 MDHEN and CDR2 SYDVKM. With V trimmed by 5 bases and J by 4 bases, 10 bases remained unmatched. The CDR3 sequence is CASSLPGQTLYGYTF. The DNA for the CDR3 is TGTGCCAGCAGTCTGCCGGGACAGACTCTCTATGGCTACACCTTC.

This sequence joins TRBV7-2 and TRBJ2-7; D may be TRBD1 (6 bases). Germline V gene lookup returns CDR1 SGHTA and CDR2 FQGNSA. This CDR3 has 15 residues. The V gene lost 3 bases and the J gene lost 1 base, with 13 bases spanning the gap. CDR3 region: CASSFGQGMSYEQYF. For the CDR3, the DNA is TGTGCCAGCAGCTTCGGGCAGGGGATGTCCTACGAGCAGTACTTC. The full variable domain, completed using reference TRBV7-2 and TRBJ2-7, is GAGVSQSPSNKVTEKGKDVELRCDPISGHTALYWYRQSLGQGLEFLIYFQGNSAPDKSGLPSDRFSAERTGGSVSTLTIQRTQQEDSAVYLCASSFGQGMSYEQYFGPGTRLTVT.

The V call is TRBV4-3, the J call TRBJ2-3; TRBD1 might be the D (6 bases). V was trimmed by 0 bases and J by 4 bases, leaving 17 bases between them. CDR1 is LGHNA, CDR2 YSLEER, per germline. The CDR3 is made up of 17 amino acids. In DNA form, the CDR3 reads TGCGCCAGCAGCCAAGATCAGGGGAACAGAGGCCCAGATACGCAGTATTTT. This codes for CASSQDQGNRGPDTQYF.

The chain employs TRBV11-2 and TRBJ1-1, with D perhaps TRBD1 (5 bases). Trimming removed 4 bases at V and 3 bases at J, with 9 bases between. The CDR3 sequence is 13 residues long. Germline CDR1 SGHAT, CDR2 FQNNGV. The CDR3 spells CASSWGGDTEAFF. DNA for the CDR3: TGTGCCAGCAGCTGGGGGGGGGACACTGAAGCTTTCTTT.

This clone was found once. The CDR3 here is CASSHALNRDSPTDTQYF. The CDR3 coding sequence is TGTGCCAGCAGCCATGCCCTCAACCGGGACTCACCCACAGATACGCAGTATTTT. The genes are TRBV3-1 (or the pseudogene TRBV3-2) and TRBJ2-3, with D possibly TRBD2 on 6 matching bases. CDR3 size: 18 residues. Germline loops: CDR1 LGHDT, CDR2 YNNKEL (reference sequence). Trimming left V 3 bases short and J 2 bases short, with 21 bases between.

The V and J genes are TRBV28 and TRBJ1-5; a weak D match, TRBD1 (5 bases). CDR3 size: 15 residues. V gave up 6 bases and J gave up 8 bases, with 20 bases separating them. Germline assignment: CDR1 MDHEN and CDR2 SYDVKM. CDR3 loop: CASRRGLGPREPQHF. CDR3 coding DNA: TGTGCCAGCAGGCGGGGGTTGGGGCCTAGGGAGCCCCAGCATTTT.

The chain couples TRBV5-1 to TRBJ2-5, with D possibly matching TRBD1 (7 bases). Germline assignment: CDR1 SGHRS and CDR2 YFSETQ. This CDR3 has 14 amino acids. V lost 4 bases, J lost 2 bases, and 12 bases lay in between. The DNA of the CDR3 is TGCGCCAGCAGCGCCCCAGGGGGGCAAGAGACCCAGTACTTC. This sequence encodes CASSAPGGQETQYF.

The chain combines TRBV28 with TRBJ1-6; 7 nucleotides match TRBD1. Germline CDR1 is MDHEN and CDR2 is SYDVKM. This CDR3 is built from 14 residues. Germline trimming cut 4 bases from V and 7 bases from J; bases unmatched to any gene: 4. The CDR3 region has the DNA TGTGCCAGCAGTTACAGGGGCCGGAATTCACCCCTCCACTTT. Residues: CASSYRGRNSPLHF. Filled out from reference TRBV28 and TRBJ1-6, the complete variable domain reads DVKVTQSSRYLVKRTGEKVFLECVQDMDHENMFWYRQDPGLGLRLIYFSYDVKMKEKGDIPEGYSVSREKKERFSLILESASTNQTSMYLCASSYRGRNSPLHFGNGTRLTVT.

The chain recombines TRBV5-6 with TRBJ2-5; D unclear. V was clipped by 2 bases and J by 1 base, with 9 bases between them. Germline V gene sequence: CDR1 SGHDT, CDR2 YYEEEE. This CDR3 is 14 amino acids long. CDR3 protein: CASSFPGSQETQYF. CDR3 nucleotides: TGTGCCAGCAGCTTCCCCGGGTCCCAAGAGACCCAGTACTTC.

CDR3 coding DNA: TGTGCCAGCAGCGTAGGCCAGGAACAAGAGACCCAGTACTTC. Protein: CASSVGQEQETQYF. The chain couples TRBV9 to TRBJ2-5; D uncertain. Germline lookup yields CDR1 SGDLS and CDR2 YYNGEE. There are 14 residues in the CDR3. V dropped 0 bases and J dropped 2 bases, with 8 bases sitting between them.

CDR3 residues: CASSPQTGYAGELFF. CDR3 DNA: TGTGCCAGCTCCCCCCAGACAGGATACGCCGGGGAGCTGTTTTTT. This chain links TRBV18 with TRBJ2-2, with D possibly matching TRBD1 (6 bases). Between the trimmed V and J ends, which lost 6 bases and 6 bases, there was a span of 17 bases. Germline values: CDR1 KGHSH, CDR2 LQKENI. The CDR3 covers 15 residues.

The chain joins TRBV10-3 to TRBJ1-2, with a tentative D call TRBD1 (6 bases). Germline V gene sequence: CDR1 ENHRY, CDR2 SYGVKD. CDR3 size: 14 residues. V dropped 0 bases and J dropped 8 bases, with 13 bases sitting between them. CDR3 nucleotides: TGTGCCATCAGTGAGTCTCGGGGGGCGGAGGGCTACACCTTC. Its protein is CAISESRGAEGYTF.

This chain links TRBV5-4 with TRBJ2-1; D remains ambiguous. The V gene lost 4 bases and the J gene lost 5 bases, with 13 bases spanning the gap. CDR1 and CDR2 (germline): SGHNT, YYREEE (reference sequence). The CDR3 is 14 residues long. The CDR3 sequence is CASSPGGRHNEQFF. CDR3 coding DNA: TGTGCCAGCAGCCCCGGTGGGCGACACAATGAGCAGTTCTTC.

The chain carries TRBV7-3 and TRBJ2-1; 8 bases align to TRBD2. CDR1 is SGHTA, CDR2 FQGTGA, per germline. With 5 bases clipped from V and 3 bases from J, the junction kept 6 bases outside the gene matches. CDR3 length: 15 residues. As DNA, the CDR3 is TGTGCCAGCAGCGATAGCGGGATGGGCTACAATGAGCAGTTCTTC. Its translation: CASSDSGMGYNEQFF.

The V call is TRBV12-3 or TRBV12-4, the J call TRBJ2-3; the D is unclear. The V gene lost 3 bases and the J gene lost 5 bases, with 3 bases spanning the gap. This CDR3 contains 11 residues. The CDR3 protein is CASSFRDTQYF. CDR3 nucleotide sequence: TGTGCCAGCAGTTTTAGAGATACGCAGTATTTT.

The genes are TRBV18 and TRBJ2-1, with 11 bases lining up with TRBD2. The germline CDR1 and CDR2 sequences are KGHSH and LQKENI. The CDR3 extends over 17 amino acids. Losses at the gene ends were 0 bases for V and 4 bases for J; bases not matched to a gene: 5. The CDR3 loop reads CASSPPSLAGGYNEQFF. The DNA for the CDR3 is TGTGCCAGCTCACCACCCTCGCTAGCGGGAGGTTACAATGAGCAGTTCTTC.

The chain is built from TRBV28 and TRBJ1-6; a possible D gene is TRBD1 (5 bases). Trimming pared 1 base from V and 10 bases from J, leaving 8 bases between. CDR3 length: 13 residues. CDR1 and CDR2 from the germline V gene are MDHEN and SYDVKM. The chain's CDR3 is CASSLLRDSPLHF. Written as DNA, the CDR3 is TGTGCCAGCAGTTTATTGCGGGACTCACCCCTCCACTTT.

The V and J genes are TRBV2 and TRBJ2-1; 10 bases are a match to TRBD2. Trimming at V came to 5 bases and at J to 9 bases, leaving 7 bases not matched to a gene. Per the germline V gene, CDR1 is SNHLY and CDR2 is FYNNEI. The CDR3 runs to 14 residues. This chain's CDR3 is CASSLAGGGVEQFF. The CDR3 DNA reads as TGTGCCAGCAGTTTAGCGGGGGGAGGGGTTGAGCAGTTCTTC.